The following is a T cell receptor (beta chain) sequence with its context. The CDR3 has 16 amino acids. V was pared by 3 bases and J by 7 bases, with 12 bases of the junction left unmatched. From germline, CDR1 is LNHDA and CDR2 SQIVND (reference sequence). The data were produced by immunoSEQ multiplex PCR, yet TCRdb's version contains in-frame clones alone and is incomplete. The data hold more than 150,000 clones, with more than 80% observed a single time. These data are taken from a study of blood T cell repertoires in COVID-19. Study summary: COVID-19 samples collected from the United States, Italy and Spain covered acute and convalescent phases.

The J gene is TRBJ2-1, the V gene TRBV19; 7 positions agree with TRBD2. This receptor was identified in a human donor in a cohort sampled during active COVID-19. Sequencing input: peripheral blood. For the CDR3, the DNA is TGTGCCAGTAGTATGTCCAGCGGGGTAATTGGGAATGAGCAGTTCTTC. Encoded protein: CASSMSSGVIGNEQFF.